Reported below is one T cell receptor beta chain. There is no known antigen for this receptor. Base qualities are missing; no much larger clone stands one base away. Preparation of the library involved the immunoSEQ multiplex PCR assay. TCRdb took over this immuneACCESS table, retaining in-frame rearrangements with V and J assigned. Such tables are incomplete; in checked studies, under half of the missing clones stem from an unresolved V gene, and the remainder is unexplained. Within this sample are about 110,000 clones, with around 93% of them counted one time only. The leading ten clones occupy around 3.3% of the sample. The data derive from a study of CD4+ T cells in melanoma (dated by TCRdb to 2021 to 2024). Notes on the research overall: Neoantigen-specific CD4+ T cells in human melanoma were what the study investigated. Beyond this particular receptor, the publication reports: Diverse differentiation states were reported to be shown by neoantigen-specific CD4+ T cells in melanoma. Neoantigen-specific CD4+ T cells were reported to be correlated with the function of CD8+ T cells, macrophages and B cells.

Patients with melanoma were used as donors. CDR1 PRHDT and CDR2 FYEKMQ are derived from the germline V gene (reference sequence). V loses 5 bases, J loses 1 base, and the germline ends lie 12 bases apart. There are 15 amino acids in the CDR3, from cysteine to phenylalanine inclusive. This entry keeps only the CDR3 DNA: 45 bases, framed from base 1. Specimen: peripheral blood. In this chain, TRBV13 is recombined with TRBJ2-4, with TRBD2 tentatively as D gene (6 bases match). The clonotype originates from a human donor with melanoma. This receptor carries the CDR3 CASSLTSVAKNIQYF. The nucleotides are TGTGCCAGCAGCCTGACTAGTGTGGCCAAAAACATTCAGTACTTC.